These T cell receptor beta chains were read from a single sample in a study of blood T cells in healthy people across ages. One entry per CDR3 protein results from TCRdb running MiXCR on the 5' RACE reads. The repertoire holds about 1.4 million distinct CDR3 sequences, with 55% to 75% as singletons. The sample consisted of blood. Every receptor here comes from a young man in good health. Both conserved end residues are part of each CDR3. Fields, in order: J gene, D gene, V gene, clone size, CDR3 DNA, CDR3 protein. A D gene is named only where the DNA matches it firmly. Only part of the rows carry a size: once, few, many, or a class if the clone is expanded.

>TRBJ2-4|TRBD2|TRBV6-6|NA
TGTGCCAGCAGTTCCCTCCTAGCGGGAGTGACCAAAAACATTCAGTACTTC
CASSSLLAGVTKNIQYF
>TRBJ1-5|TRBD1|TRBV4-2|NA
TGTGCCAGCAGCCAAGATGGGACAGGCCATCAGCCCCAGCATTTT
CASSQDGTGHQPQHF
>TRBJ2-5|NA|TRBV21-1|few
TGTGCCAGCAGCAAAGGGAGGCGGGAAGAGACCCAGTACTTC
CASSKGRREETQYF
>TRBJ1-1|NA|TRBV15|NA
TGTGCCACCAGCGTTGCCGGGAAGAACACTGAAGCTTTCTTT
CATSVAGKNTEAFF
>TRBJ2-5|NA|TRBV12-3/TRBV12-4|NA
TGTGCCAGCAGTTTAGGACTAGTTGGAGAGACCCAGTACTTC
CASSLGLVGETQYF
>TRBJ2-1|TRBD2|TRBV29-1|few
TGCAGCGTTGACCGAGGGACTAGCGGAATATCCTACAATGAGCAGTTCTTC
CSVDRGTSGISYNEQFF
>TRBJ1-2|NA|TRBV4-2|NA
TGTGCCAGCAGCCAACAGACGGTGGGCAGCCTTGATAACTATGGCTACACCTTC
CASSQQTVGSLDNYGYTF
>TRBJ2-1|TRBD2|TRBV3-1|few
TGTGCCAGCAGCCAATGGACTAGCGGAATCTACAATGAGCAGTTCTTC
CASSQWTSGIYNEQFF
>TRBJ2-3|TRBD2|TRBV29-1|few
TGCAGCGTGGAGTCTGGACTAGCGGTGAGCACAGATACGCAGTATTTT
CSVESGLAVSTDTQYF
>TRBJ2-5|NA|TRBV5-1|NA
TGCGCCAGCAGCTTCGGCGGGACCGTCTACAATGAGCAGTACTTC
CASSFGGTVYNEQYF
>TRBJ1-6|NA|TRBV7-2|NA
TGTGCCAGCAGCTTATATGGAGGACAATTCAATTCACCCCTCCACTTT
CASSLYGGQFNSPLHF
>TRBJ2-7|TRBD1|TRBV2|many
TGTGCCAGCACGGGGACAGGGGGCTCCTACGAGCAGTACTTC
CASTGTGGSYEQYF
>TRBJ1-2|NA|TRBV10-3|NA
TGTGCCATCAGTGAGAGGCAGACAGACAGTTTCTATGGCTACACCTTC
CAISERQTDSFYGYTF
>TRBJ2-5|NA|TRBV7-9|NA
TGTGCCAGCAGCTTAGTTCAGTCTGAGCAGTACTTC
CASSLVQSEQYF
>TRBJ2-1|NA|TRBV29-1|NA
TGCAGCGTTGTAGACAGCTACAATGAGCAGTTCTTC
CSVVDSYNEQFF
>TRBJ2-1|NA|TRBV13|NA
TGTGCCAGCAGCTCTTTCAAGCTCAATGAGCAGTTCTTC
CASSSFKLNEQFF
>TRBJ2-3|TRBD2|TRBV6-1|NA
TGTGCCAGCAGTGAACGTACTAGCGGGAGTACAGATACGCAGTATTTT
CASSERTSGSTDTQYF
>TRBJ2-5|NA|TRBV3-1|NA
TGTGCCAGCAGCCAAGACAGGACTATCGGGCGAGAGACCCAGTACTTC
CASSQDRTIGRETQYF
>TRBJ1-1|NA|TRBV7-6|NA
TGTGCCAGCAGCTTAGCGGACTTAGCAGGTAACGAAGCTTTCTTT
CASSLADLAGNEAFF
>TRBJ2-7|TRBD2|TRBV10-3|few
TGTGCCGCCCGACCGGGACTAGCGGACTACGAGCAGTACTTC
CAARPGLADYEQYF
>TRBJ2-5|NA|TRBV7-6|NA
TGTGCCAGCAGCGACGACGGTGATGGGGTCAAAGTAGCCCAGTACTTC
CASSDDGDGVKVAQYF
>TRBJ2-1|NA|TRBV6-2/TRBV6-3|few
TGTGCCAGCAGTTACTCGAGGGCAGATTACAATGAGCAGTTCTTC
CASSYSRADYNEQFF
>TRBJ2-7|NA|TRBV6-2/TRBV6-3|NA
TGTGCCTCCAACTCCATAGCGCCCGAGCAGTACTTC
CASNSIAPEQYF
>TRBJ2-5|TRBD2|TRBV12-3/TRBV12-4|NA
TGTGCCAGCAGTTTTGTTTCGCGGGGGGGTCAAGAGACCCAGTACTTC
CASSFVSRGGQETQYF
>TRBJ1-4|NA|TRBV5-1|NA
TGCGCCAGCAGCCCTCGTCAAGGGTTCGCTGAAAAACTGTTTTTT
CASSPRQGFAEKLFF
>TRBJ2-1|NA|TRBV7-2|few
TGTGCCAGCAGCTTAGCGAGCGAGACCTACAATGAGCAGTTCTTC
CASSLASETYNEQFF
>TRBJ2-7|NA|TRBV10-1|few
TGCGCCAGCAGTGATGCGGGACTGACCTACGAGCAGTACTTC
CASSDAGLTYEQYF
>TRBJ2-3|NA|TRBV7-9|NA
TGTGCCAGCGAGGGTCACGATCGAGCGGATACGCAGTATTTT
CASEGHDRADTQYF
>TRBJ2-1|TRBD2|TRBV29-1|NA
TGCAGCGTTGTCCAGCGGGGGGATCAATGGGATGAGCAGTTCTTC
CSVVQRGDQWDEQFF
>TRBJ2-7|NA|TRBV28|NA
TGTGCCAGCAGTGACAGGAGCTTCTACGAGCAGTACTTC
CASSDRSFYEQYF
>TRBJ2-3|TRBD1|TRBV12-5|NA
TGTGCTAGTGGACCGGGACAGAGTACAGATACGCAGTATTTT
CASGPGQSTDTQYF
>TRBJ1-4|TRBD1|TRBV7-8|NA
TGTGCCAGCAGCCGAGACAGGGATAATGAAAAACTGTTTTTT
CASSRDRDNEKLFF
>TRBJ2-5|NA|TRBV7-6|NA
TGTGCCAGCAGATTAGAGGTTGGGCAAGAGACCCAGTACTTC
CASRLEVGQETQYF
>TRBJ2-1|NA|TRBV5-1|NA
TGCGCCAGCAGCTTAGAGGGCGCAACCTACAATGAGCAGTTCTTC
CASSLEGATYNEQFF
>TRBJ1-4|NA|TRBV7-9|few
TGTGCCAGCAGCTTAGGTGACACAACTAATGAAAAACTGTTTTTT
CASSLGDTTNEKLFF
>TRBJ2-5|NA|TRBV12-3/TRBV12-4|NA
TGTGCCAGCAGTTTTGAGGGCTCCCAAGAGACCCAGTACTTC
CASSFEGSQETQYF
>TRBJ1-2|NA|TRBV29-1|few
TGCAGCGTTCGGAAGGACCCGTCCAACTATGGCTACACCTTC
CSVRKDPSNYGYTF
>TRBJ2-5|TRBD2|TRBV3-1|few
TGTGCCAGCAGCCAAGTACTAGCGGGGGGCGAGACCCAGTACTTC
CASSQVLAGGETQYF
>TRBJ1-2|TRBD1|TRBV6-2/TRBV6-3|NA
TGTGCCAGCAGTAACGGACAGGGGTTAGGTGGCTACACCTTC
CASSNGQGLGGYTF
>TRBJ2-2|NA|TRBV7-9|NA
TGTGCCAGCAGCTTAGCCCCAATTAACACCGGGGAGCTGTTTTTT
CASSLAPINTGELFF
>TRBJ1-2|NA|TRBV6-1|NA
TGTGCCAGCAGTGAAAATCGCCGGACACCTCTGGCCTATGGCTACACCTTC
CASSENRRTPLAYGYTF
>TRBJ2-5|NA|TRBV12-3/TRBV12-4|NA
TGTGCCAGCAGTGGTCCGATGGGGACCCAGTACTTC
CASSGPMGTQYF
>TRBJ2-1|NA|TRBV4-1|NA
TGCGCCAGCAGCCAACAGCTCGGGGGCAATGAGCAGTTCTTC
CASSQQLGGNEQFF
>TRBJ2-7|TRBD2|TRBV20-1|few
TGCAGTGCTAGAGCTAGCGGGGGGTTCTACGAGCAGTACTTC
CSARASGGFYEQYF
>TRBJ1-6|TRBD1|TRBV27|NA
TGTGCCAGCAGCCGTCAGGGGGGACAGCGCTATAATTCACCCCTCCACTTT
CASSRQGGQRYNSPLHF
>TRBJ2-7|NA|TRBV12-3/TRBV12-4|NA
TGTGCCAGCGGACGGTCCTACGAGTACGAGCAGTACTTC
CASGRSYEYEQYF
>TRBJ2-3|TRBD1|TRBV7-9|few
TGTGCCAGCAGCTCTCGACAGGGAGATACGCAGTATTTT
CASSSRQGDTQYF
>TRBJ2-5|NA|TRBV6-2/TRBV6-3|few
TGTGCCAGCAGTTACTCGTCCGGGGGAGAGACCCAGTACTTC
CASSYSSGGETQYF